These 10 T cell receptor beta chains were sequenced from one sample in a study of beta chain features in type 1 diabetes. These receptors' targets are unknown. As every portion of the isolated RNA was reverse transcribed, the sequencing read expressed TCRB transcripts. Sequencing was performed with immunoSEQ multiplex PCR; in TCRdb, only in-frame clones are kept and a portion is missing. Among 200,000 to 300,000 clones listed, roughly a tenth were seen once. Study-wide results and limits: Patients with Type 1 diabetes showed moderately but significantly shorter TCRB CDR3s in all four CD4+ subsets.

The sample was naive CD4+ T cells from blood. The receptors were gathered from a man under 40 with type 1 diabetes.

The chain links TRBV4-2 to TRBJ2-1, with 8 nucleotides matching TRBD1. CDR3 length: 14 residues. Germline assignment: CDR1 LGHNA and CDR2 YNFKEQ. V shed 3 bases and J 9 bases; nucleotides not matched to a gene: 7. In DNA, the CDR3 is TGTGCCAGCAGCCAGGCCACAGGGGGTACTGAGCAGTTCTTC. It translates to CASSQATGGTEQFF.

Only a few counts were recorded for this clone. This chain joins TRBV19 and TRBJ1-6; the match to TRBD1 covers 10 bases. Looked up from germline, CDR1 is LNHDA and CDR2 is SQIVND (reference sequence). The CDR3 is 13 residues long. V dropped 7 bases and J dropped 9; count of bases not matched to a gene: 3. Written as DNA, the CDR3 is TGTGCCAGTAAAGGACAGGGGGGTTCACCCCTCCACTTT. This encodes CASKGQGGSPLHF.

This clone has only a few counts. CDR3 sequence: CASSRSGNEKLFF. In DNA form, the CDR3 reads TGTGCCAGCTCCCGTAGCGGTAATGAAAAACTGTTTTTT. The V and J genes are TRBV18 and TRBJ1-4; D is unresolved. The length of the CDR3 is 13 residues. CDR1 KGHSH and CDR2 LQKENI come from the germline V gene. Trimming cost V 6 bases and J 4 bases, with 9 bases left between them.

The chain's CDR3 is CASSPLLQGSNTEAFF. In DNA form, the CDR3 reads TGTGCCAGCTCACCGCTCCTACAGGGGTCCAACACTGAAGCTTTCTTT. The genes are TRBV18 and TRBJ1-1; TRBD1 aligns across 7 bases. The CDR3 consists of 16 residues. V was clipped by 3 bases and J by 2 bases; unmatched bases: 9. Germline loops: CDR1 KGHSH, CDR2 LQKENI.

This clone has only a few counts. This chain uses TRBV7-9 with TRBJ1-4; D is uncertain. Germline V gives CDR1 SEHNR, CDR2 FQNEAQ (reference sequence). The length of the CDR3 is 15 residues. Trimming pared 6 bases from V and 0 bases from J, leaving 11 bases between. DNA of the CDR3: TGTGCCAGCAGTTGGGCGCGGGCAACTAATGAAAAACTGTTTTTT. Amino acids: CASSWARATNEKLFF.

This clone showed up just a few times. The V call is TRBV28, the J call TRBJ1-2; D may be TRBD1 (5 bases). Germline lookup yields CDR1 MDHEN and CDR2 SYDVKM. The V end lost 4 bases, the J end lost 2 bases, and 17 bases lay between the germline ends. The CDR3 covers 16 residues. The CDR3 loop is CASSYGGGGENYGYTF. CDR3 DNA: TGTGCCAGCAGTTACGGCGGGGGAGGGGAGAACTATGGCTACACCTTC.

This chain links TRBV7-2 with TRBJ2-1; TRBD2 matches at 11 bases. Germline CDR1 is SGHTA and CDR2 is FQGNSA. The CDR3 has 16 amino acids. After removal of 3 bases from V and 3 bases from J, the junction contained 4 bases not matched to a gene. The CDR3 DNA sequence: TGTGCCAGCAGCTTGGCCGGGACTAGCGGCTACAATGAGCAGTTCTTC. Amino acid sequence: CASSLAGTSGYNEQFF. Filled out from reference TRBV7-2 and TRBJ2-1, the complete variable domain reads GAGVSQSPSNKVTEKGKDVELRCDPISGHTALYWYRQSLGQGLEFLIYFQGNSAPDKSGLPSDRFSAERTGGSVSTLTIQRTQQEDSAVYLCASSLAGTSGYNEQFFGPGTRLTVL.

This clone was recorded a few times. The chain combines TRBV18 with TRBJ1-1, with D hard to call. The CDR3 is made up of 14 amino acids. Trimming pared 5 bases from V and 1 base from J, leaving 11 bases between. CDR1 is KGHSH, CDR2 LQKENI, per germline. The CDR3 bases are TGTGCCAGCTCATCCCAGGTCCAGAACACTGAAGCTTTCTTT. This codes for CASSSQVQNTEAFF.

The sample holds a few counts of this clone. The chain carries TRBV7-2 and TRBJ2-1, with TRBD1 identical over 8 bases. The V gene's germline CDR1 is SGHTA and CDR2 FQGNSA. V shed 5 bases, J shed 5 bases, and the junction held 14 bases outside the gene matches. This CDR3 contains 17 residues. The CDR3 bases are TGTGCCAGCAGCCCATCTCTCCACGGGACAGGAGACAATGAGCAGTTCTTC. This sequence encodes CASSPSLHGTGDNEQFF.

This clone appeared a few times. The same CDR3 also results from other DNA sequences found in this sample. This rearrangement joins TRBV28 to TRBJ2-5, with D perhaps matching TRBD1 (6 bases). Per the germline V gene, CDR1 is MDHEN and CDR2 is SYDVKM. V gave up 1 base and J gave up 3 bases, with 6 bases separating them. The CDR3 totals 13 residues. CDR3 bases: TGTGCCAGCAGTTTATCAGGGGAAGAGACCCAGTACTTC. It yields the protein CASSLSGEETQYF.